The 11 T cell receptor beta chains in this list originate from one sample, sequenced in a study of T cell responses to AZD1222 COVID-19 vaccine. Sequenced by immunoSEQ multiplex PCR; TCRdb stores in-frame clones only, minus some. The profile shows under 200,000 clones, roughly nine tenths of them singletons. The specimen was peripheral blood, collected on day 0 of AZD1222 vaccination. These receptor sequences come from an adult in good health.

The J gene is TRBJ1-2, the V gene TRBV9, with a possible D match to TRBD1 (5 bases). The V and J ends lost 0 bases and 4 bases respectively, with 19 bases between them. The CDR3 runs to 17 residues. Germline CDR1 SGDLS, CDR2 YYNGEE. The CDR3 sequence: CASSVAYDSPRGYGYTF. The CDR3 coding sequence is TGTGCCAGCAGCGTAGCTTACGACTCCCCGAGGGGCTATGGCTACACCTTC.

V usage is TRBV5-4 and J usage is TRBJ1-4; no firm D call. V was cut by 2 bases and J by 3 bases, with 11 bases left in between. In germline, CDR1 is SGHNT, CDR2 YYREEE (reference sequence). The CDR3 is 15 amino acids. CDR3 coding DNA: TGTGCCAGCAGCTTCGACGGCGCCTCTAATGAAAAACTGTTTTTT. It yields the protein CASSFDGASNEKLFF.

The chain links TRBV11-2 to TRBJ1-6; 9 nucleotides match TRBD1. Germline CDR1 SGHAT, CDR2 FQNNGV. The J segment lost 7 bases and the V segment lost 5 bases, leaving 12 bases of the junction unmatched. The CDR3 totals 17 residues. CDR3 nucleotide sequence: TGTGCCAGCAGCCCCCCACTACAGGGGGCAAACAATTCACCCCTCCACTTT. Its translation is CASSPPLQGANNSPLHF.

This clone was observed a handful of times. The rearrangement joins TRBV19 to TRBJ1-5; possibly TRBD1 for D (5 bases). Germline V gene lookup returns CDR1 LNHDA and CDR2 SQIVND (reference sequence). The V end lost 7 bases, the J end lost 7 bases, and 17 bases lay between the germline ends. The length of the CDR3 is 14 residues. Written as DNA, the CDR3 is TGTGCCAGTACCTTCCGGGGGGGAGGACAGCCCCAGCATTTT. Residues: CASTFRGGGQPQHF. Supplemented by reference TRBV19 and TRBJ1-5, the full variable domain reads DGGITQSPKYLFRKEGQNVTLSCEQNLNHDAMYWYRQDPGQGLRLIYYSQIVNDFQKGDIAEGYSVSREKKESFPLTVTSAQKNPTAFYLCASTFRGGGQPQHFGDGTRLSIL.

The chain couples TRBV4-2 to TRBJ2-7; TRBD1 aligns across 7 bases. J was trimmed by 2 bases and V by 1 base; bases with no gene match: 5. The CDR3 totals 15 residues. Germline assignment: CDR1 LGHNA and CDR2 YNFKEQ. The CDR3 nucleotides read TGTGCCAGCAGCCAAGGAGGGGGCAGGACCTACGAGCAGTACTTC. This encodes CASSQGGGRTYEQYF.

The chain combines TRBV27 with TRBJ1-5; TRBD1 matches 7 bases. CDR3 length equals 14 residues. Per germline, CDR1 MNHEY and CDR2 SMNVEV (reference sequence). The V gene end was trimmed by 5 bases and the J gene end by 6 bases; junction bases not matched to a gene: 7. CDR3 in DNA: TGTGCCAGCAGTCGACAGGGATCTGGTCAGCCCCAGCATTTT. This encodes CASSRQGSGQPQHF.

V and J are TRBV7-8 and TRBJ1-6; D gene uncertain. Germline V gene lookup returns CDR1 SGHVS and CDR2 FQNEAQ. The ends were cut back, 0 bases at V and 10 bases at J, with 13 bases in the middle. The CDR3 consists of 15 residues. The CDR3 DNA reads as TGTGCCAGCAGCTTAGCGCGGGGAGGGCAGTCACCCCTCCACTTT. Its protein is CASSLARGGQSPLHF.

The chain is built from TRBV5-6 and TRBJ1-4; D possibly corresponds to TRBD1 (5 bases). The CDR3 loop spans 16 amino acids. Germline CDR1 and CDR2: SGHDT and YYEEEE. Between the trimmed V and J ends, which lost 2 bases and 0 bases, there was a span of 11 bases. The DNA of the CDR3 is TGTGCCAGCAGCTTAAGACAGTTTGCAACTAATGAAAAACTGTTTTTT. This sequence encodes CASSLRQFATNEKLFF.

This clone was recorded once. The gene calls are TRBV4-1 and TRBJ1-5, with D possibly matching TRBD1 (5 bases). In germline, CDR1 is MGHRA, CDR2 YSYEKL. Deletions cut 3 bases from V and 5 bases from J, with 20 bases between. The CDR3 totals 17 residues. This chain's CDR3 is CASSQGPRVGSDQPQHF. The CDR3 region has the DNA TGCGCCAGCAGCCAGGGACCCAGGGTAGGGTCCGATCAGCCCCAGCATTTT.

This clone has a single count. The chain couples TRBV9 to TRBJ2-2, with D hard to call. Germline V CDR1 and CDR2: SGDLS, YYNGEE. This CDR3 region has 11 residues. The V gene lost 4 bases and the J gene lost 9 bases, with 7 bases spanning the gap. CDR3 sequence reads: CASSRDRELFF. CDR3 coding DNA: TGTGCCAGCAGCAGAGATAGGGAGCTGTTTTTT.

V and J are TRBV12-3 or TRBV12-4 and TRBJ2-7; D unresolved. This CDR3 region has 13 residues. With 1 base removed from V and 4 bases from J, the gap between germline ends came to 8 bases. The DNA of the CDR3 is TGTGCCAGCAGTTTAGTTCCATATTACGAGCAGTACTTC. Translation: CASSLVPYYEQYF.